This T cell receptor beta chain was found in a study of T cells after yellow fever vaccination. In TCRdb, the 5' RACE reads were re-called with MiXCR into one record per CDR3 protein. Of about 630,000 distinct CDR3 sequences listed, around an eighth were seen once; the top ten hold about 15%. V was clipped by 0 bases and J by 8 bases; unmatched bases: 6. Germline V gene sequence: CDR1 GTSNPN, CDR2 SVGIG (reference sequence). There are 15 residues in the CDR3. This clonotype has more than one count but fewer than ten. This TCR derives from a man younger than 45 who received the YFV17D yellow fever vaccine. The V gene is TRBV30, the J gene TRBJ2-1; 11 bases agree with TRBD2. Sequences were derived from PBMCs, sampled on the day of the yellow fever booster vaccination. The CDR3 DNA is TGTGCCTGGAGTGTAGGTACTAGCGGGAGCGATGAGCAGTTCTTC. It translates to CAWSVGTSGSDEQFF.